This passage covers 19 T cell receptor beta chains from one sample sequenced in a study of vaccination and CD4 T cells after COVID-19. At the Johns Hopkins FTIC core, DNA taken from cultured CD4+ T cells was sequenced by way of the Oncomine TCR Beta short-read assay. TCRdb used MiXCR to reprocess the PCR reads, holding one entry per CDR3 protein. The sample lists some 19,000 distinct CDR3 sequences; about two fifths were seen once. No antigen has been assigned to these receptors. This sample's treatment: roughly 10-day PBMC culture with coronavirus spike peptide pools or control peptides (ViraFEST assay). The sequencing sample was made of cultured CD4+ T cells from blood. The receptors stem from a human donor with COVID-19.

The genes are TRBV11-3 and TRBJ1-1; no clear D. The CDR3 loop spans 15 amino acids. CDR1 SGHNT and CDR2 YENEEA come from the germline V gene. Trimming cost V 5 bases and J 7 bases, with 20 bases left between them. The CDR3 bases are TGTGCCAGCAGCCACCCCCAGGACTTGGGGAATGAAGCTTTCTTT. Translation: CASSHPQDLGNEAFF.

The chain links TRBV12-3 or TRBV12-4 to TRBJ2-2; 9 nucleotides agree with TRBD2. The CDR3 loop spans 18 amino acids. With 4 bases clipped from V and 1 base from J, the junction kept 10 bases outside the gene matches. The CDR3 loop is CASSSQGSGGENTGELFF. The CDR3 DNA follows: TGTGCCAGCAGTTCCCAGGGTAGCGGGGGCGAGAACACCGGGGAGCTGTTTTTT.

This clonotype was seen a handful of times. J is TRBJ2-5 and V is TRBV27; TRBD2 is a possible D gene (7 bases). The CDR3 loop spans 15 amino acids. V lost 6 bases and J 4 bases, leaving 18 bases between the germline ends. CDR1 is MNHEY, CDR2 SMNVEV, per germline (reference sequence). CDR3 in amino acids: CASSTPRGGRETQYF. The CDR3 bases are TGTGCCAGCAGCACTCCTAGGGGGGGGAGAGAGACCCAGTACTTC.

V is TRBV20-1 and J is TRBJ1-6, with D possibly TRBD1 on 5 matching bases. The length of the CDR3 is 12 residues. Germline V gene lookup returns CDR1 DFQATT and CDR2 SNEGSKA (reference sequence). V lost 3 bases, J lost 7 bases, and 7 bases lay in between. Written as DNA, the CDR3 is TGCAGTGCTAGTGCAGGGAATTCACCCCTCCACTTT. This encodes CSASAGNSPLHF.

V and J are TRBV5-6 and TRBJ2-7; 10 bases line up with TRBD2. With V trimmed by 4 bases and J by 3 bases, 4 bases remained unmatched. Looked up from germline, CDR1 is SGHDT and CDR2 is YYEEEE. The CDR3 sequence is 14 residues long. The chain's CDR3 is CASSPGLAVYEQYF. The CDR3, as DNA: TGTGCCAGCAGCCCCGGACTAGCGGTCTACGAGCAGTACTTC.

This chain joins TRBV4-3 and TRBJ1-6, with TRBD1 as a possible D gene (5 bases). Germline assignment: CDR1 LGHNA and CDR2 YSLEER. V was shortened by 6 bases and J by 9 bases, with 18 bases between the two germline ends. The CDR3 loop spans 15 amino acids. In DNA, the CDR3 is TGCGCCAGCAGTACCCAGGCAGGGCAAGGTTCACCCCTCCACTTT. It translates to CASSTQAGQGSPLHF.

This chain uses TRBV12-3 or TRBV12-4 with TRBJ1-5, with unresolved D. This CDR3 is 15 amino acids long. The germline V and J ends were trimmed by 7 bases and 7 bases, with 20 bases remaining between them. CDR3 DNA: TGTGCCAGCACCACGGACGGCAGGTCGTGGCAGCCCCAGCATTTT. It encodes CASTTDGRSWQPQHF.

This clonotype has only a few counts. This rearrangement joins TRBV20-1 to TRBJ1-6; no clear D. Trimming removed 1 base at V and 10 bases at J, with 11 bases between. There are 13 residues in the CDR3. Germline V lookup: CDR1 DFQATT, CDR2 SNEGSKA (reference sequence). Written as DNA, the CDR3 is TGCAGTGCTAGAGGTACAGCAACCTCACCCCTCCACTTT. It translates to CSARGTATSPLHF.

The rearrangement joins TRBV5-1 to TRBJ2-7; D is possibly TRBD2 (5 bases). Germline V CDR1 and CDR2: SGHRS, YFSETQ. The CDR3 covers 14 residues. With 0 bases removed from V and 3 bases from J, the gap between germline ends came to 10 bases. This CDR3 is CASSLDGVNYEQYF. CDR3 bases: TGCGCCAGCAGCTTGGACGGGGTCAACTACGAGCAGTACTTC.

The chain is built from TRBV5-1 and TRBJ1-1, with unresolved D. Trimming took off 0 bases at V and 3 bases at J, with 9 bases between the two ends. From germline, CDR1 is SGHRS and CDR2 YFSETQ. This CDR3 spans 14 amino acids. CDR3 sequence (DNA): TGCGCCAGCAGCTTGGCTGAGGAGGACACTGAAGCTTTCTTT. Its translation: CASSLAEEDTEAFF.

This clonotype came up once. The rearrangement links TRBV20-1 to TRBJ2-3; 12 bases fit TRBD2. Germline loops: CDR1 DFQATT, CDR2 SNEGSKA (reference sequence). This CDR3 is 14 amino acids long. V gave up 6 bases and J gave up 6 bases; unmatched junction bases: 7. The CDR3 DNA follows: TGCAGTGCCCCACTAGCGGGGGGTTCTGATACGCAGTATTTT. This encodes CSAPLAGGSDTQYF.

The V call is TRBV25-1, the J call TRBJ2-2; TRBD2 is a possible D gene (6 bases). Between the trimmed V and J ends, which lost 5 bases and 6 bases, there was a span of 25 bases. The germline CDR1 and CDR2 sequences are MGHDK and SYGVNS. CDR3 size: 18 residues. This chain's CDR3 is CASSIPGAAGLVAGELFF. The CDR3 bases are TGTGCCAGCAGTATTCCCGGGGCGGCGGGGTTAGTGGCCGGGGAGCTGTTTTTT.

The chain employs TRBV19 and TRBJ2-6; the D gene could be TRBD1 or TRBD2 (5 bases each). The germline V and J ends were trimmed by 6 bases and 4 bases, with 10 bases remaining between them. The CDR3 spans 14 residues. Germline CDR1 LNHDA, CDR2 SQIVND (reference sequence). CDR3 coding DNA: TGTGCCAGTAGCCCTTGGGGGGGGGCCAACGTCCTGACTTTC. Translation: CASSPWGGANVLTF.

The rearrangement joins TRBV4-2 to TRBJ1-2; no clear D. The germline V gene encodes CDR1 LGHNA and CDR2 YNFKEQ. This CDR3 is built from 16 residues. V dropped 1 base and J dropped 2 bases, with 14 bases sitting between them. The CDR3 DNA reads TGTGCCAGCAGCCAAGGGGCGGACGGACGAAACTATGGCTACACCTTC. It specifies CASSQGADGRNYGYTF.

This clonotype showed up just a few times. The genes are TRBV7-8 and TRBJ1-2, with unresolved D. CDR1 and CDR2 from the germline V gene are SGHVS and FQNEAQ. This CDR3 contains 14 residues. Trimming stripped 5 bases from V and 8 bases from J, with 18 bases between. CDR3 in DNA: TGTGCCAGCAGCCCATCAGGAATCGACGGCGGCTACACCTTC. This codes for CASSPSGIDGGYTF.

V gene TRBV12-3 or TRBV12-4 combines with J gene TRBJ2-3; D is undetermined. The CDR3 contains 13 residues. Trimming cost V 8 bases and J 4 bases, with 13 bases left between them. CDR3 bases: TGTGCCAGCTTGTGGTCGGGTGCAGATACGCAGTATTTT. Residues: CASLWSGADTQYF.

This chain joins TRBV20-1 and TRBJ1-5; 7 bases align to TRBD1. Germline V lookup: CDR1 DFQATT, CDR2 SNEGSKA (reference sequence). V shed 6 bases, J shed 4 bases, and the junction held 12 bases outside the gene matches. The CDR3 extends over 15 amino acids. The DNA of the CDR3 is TGCAGTGCCAGAACCGACAGGGTGACAAATCAGCCCCAGCATTTT. Translated, it gives CSARTDRVTNQPQHF.

The chain joins TRBV5-4 to TRBJ2-4; the D gene is possibly TRBD2 (6 bases). V was trimmed by 5 bases and J by 6 bases, leaving 18 bases between them. Per the germline V gene, CDR1 is SGHNT and CDR2 is YYREEE (reference sequence). The CDR3 is 15 residues long. In DNA form, the CDR3 reads TGTGCCAGCAGTCCGGACGGGGGTAACGGAAACATTCAGTACTTC. It yields the protein CASSPDGGNGNIQYF.

This clonotype was observed a handful of times. V is TRBV7-2 and J is TRBJ2-3; 13 nucleotides agree with TRBD2. The CDR3 loop spans 15 amino acids. J lost 5 bases, V lost 3 bases, and 2 bases had no gene match. The germline gives CDR1 SGHTA, CDR2 FQGNSA. CDR3 sequence reads: CASSLRLAGGDTQYF. The CDR3, as DNA: TGTGCCAGCAGCTTGCGACTAGCGGGGGGAGATACGCAGTATTTT.